This T cell receptor (beta chain) was recovered during a study of beta chain features in type 1 diabetes. Study results and caveats: Any role of HLA type in TCRB rearrangement remained unresolved here. Naive, central memory and Treg TCRB repertoires appeared more alike in patients than in healthy donors.

Each donor gave one heparinised blood draw averaging around 0.12 L. For this clone: The antigen is unknown.

Sequenced material consisted of expressed TCRB transcripts (all of the isolated RNA was reverse transcribed). TCRdb keeps only in-frame clones here, not all; method: immunoSEQ multiplex PCR. The top ten hold 0.023% of the sample, which has some 900,000 clones, 15% to 20% seen once. This TCR was recovered from a woman aged 18 to 35 in good health. The sequencing input was naive CD4+ T cells from blood.

The CDR3 sequence: CASSLRTSSYNEQFF. The CDR3 coding sequence is TGTGCCAGCAGTTTGCGGACTAGCTCCTACAATGAGCAGTTCTTC. The chain uses TRBV27 and TRBJ2-1, with TRBD2 matching 7 bases. The ends lost 3 bases at V and 0 bases at J; junction bases unmatched: 2. Germline-derived CDR1 and CDR2 are MNHEY and SMNVEV (reference sequence). The CDR3 totals 15 residues.